This record looks at one TCR beta chain sequence and its context. Its matching antigen is unknown. Being one base from a much bigger clone, this may be a read error. The data were taken from a study of T cell repertoires in cytomegalovirus infection. Overall study: Indicated by public TCR beta signatures were CMV infection and matching HLA type. General observations from the study: The study identified carriers of CMV plus the relevant HLA from cumulative public TCR beta family frequency. Within the response measured ex vivo, HLA-C-restricted CMV-specific TCR beta clonotypes were dominant.

TCRdb re-called the reads through MiXCR, storing one row per CDR3 protein. The sample includes some 920,000 distinct CDR3 sequences, roughly 30% of them seen just once. This CDR3 contains 19 residues. Germline V gene sequence: CDR1 SGHVS, CDR2 FNYEAQ. V gave up 7 bases and J gave up 5 bases; unmatched junction bases: 20. Material: cultured CD8+ T cells from PBMCs, obtained from culture after CMV antigen stimulation. The V call is TRBV7-6, the J call TRBJ2-2; 9 bases align to TRBD2. The receptor's source is a human donor in good health (CMV status not recorded). Some clones in this sample may be carry-over from other donors' samples. CDR3 region: CASTRGYAGGKSGTGELFF. CDR3 DNA sequence: TGTGCCAGCACCCGGGGATATGCGGGGGGGAAGTCGGGAACCGGGGAGCTGTTTTTT.